One T cell receptor (beta chain) is described in this entry. The antigen it binds to is not known. The input lacks base qualities; no much larger clone sits a single base away. As encoded in the germline V gene (reference sequence), CDR1 is LNHDA while CDR2 is SQIVND. Trimming at the junction amounts to 10 bases on V and 4 bases on J, and the germline ends lie 16 bases apart. The CDR3 sequence holds 13 residues, the cysteine and phenylalanine included. Just the 39-base CDR3 DNA is kept, in frame starting at base 1. CD8 naive samples were obtained by positive selection for CCR7 among CD45RO-negative cells, yielding a CD45RA+CCR7+ population from which TemRA cells were excluded. The donors were healthy, HIV-negative adults with no recently reported acute infections or vaccinations. All donors were Caucasian adults living in Nashville, Tennessee, USA. After blood collection by leukapheresis, PBMCs were isolated using Ficoll-Histopaque density gradient centrifugation and then cryopreserved in the vapor phase of liquid nitrogen. Purity and quantity of every magnetically sorted T cell population were checked by analytical flow cytometry. Each sorted fraction had its genomic DNA isolated and then quantified by UV absorbance on a Nanodrop 2000c.

This sample was included in a study of shared clonotypes between healthy human individuals (dated by TCRdb to the early 2020s). Background on the whole study: The cohort comprised a couple of women and a few men aged 18 to 49 years. Per donor, three plates each were used for CD4 naive and CD4 memory, two for CD8 naive, and one for CD8 memory. To estimate repertoire size and how much clonotypes are shared between individuals, the study performed deep sequencing of blood TCR repertoires from a few healthy adults. Libraries were prepared and TCR repertoires were sequenced by different laboratories using diverse techniques, in order to increase sequencing depth and limit assay-specific biases. Each donor's leukapheresis produced roughly between roughly 0.9 and 9 billion PBMCs. Broad study findings and their caveats: Sampling was limited to blood, and TCR repertoires in tissue likely differ from TCR repertoires in blood. Pairwise subsampling led to the expectation that sequencing depth would affect the degree of clonotype sharing among donors. Approximately 5% of naive CD4, around 3.6% of naive CD8, 2.3% of memory CD4, and around 0.42% of memory CD8 clonotypes were shared across several donors. Even with the large sequencing depth, rarefaction of the sorted-subset datasets indicated that sequencing was incomplete. Clonotypes shared by all four sorted-subset donors showed higher generation probabilities than non-shared clonotypes. Larger estimated clonotype richness was generally found for naive subsets than for memory subsets. Because the study included only a small number of donors, the genetic and exposure-history diversity represented was limited.

Using the deep immunoSEQ assay, TCR CDR3 regions were amplified from genomic DNA by multiplex PCR. Genomic DNA extracted from each cell subset was distributed evenly over all wells of several immunoSEQ 96-well plates, and each plate served as one replicate. For sorted subsets, roughly 200 ng of genomic DNA, equivalent to 25,000 to 35,000 T cell genomes, went into each replicate PCR. Purified libraries were measured with a Qubit 3.0 fluorometer, size-checked on a Bioanalyzer 2100, and measured again with the KAPA Library Quantification kit. A separate single-read 150-cycle Illumina NextSeq 550 flow cell was used to sequence each immunoSEQ 96-well plate. Turning to the authors' computational methods: Because the immunoSEQ output held only junctional sequences and lacked quality scores, the filtering could not match the filtering applied to full-length reads. Sequences were annotated with PyIR, a Python wrapper for IgBLAST v1.9, using IMGT germline references to assign V/J genes and CDR3. Any read was removed if the V/J assignment was weak (E-value above 1e-6), the CDR3 was missing, or the read contained stop codons, out-of-frame junctions, or ambiguous translated residues. V3J clonotypes were defined by identical inferred V gene, J gene, and CDR3 amino acid sequence. Percentage overlap between repertoires was computed as shared unique clonotypes divided by the size of the smaller repertoire. Richness of each repertoire was evaluated using RTK rarefaction, the Chao1 estimator, and Recon v2.1 estimates of unobserved clonotypes. For all TCRbeta clonotypes obtained by the gDNA method from a few donors, generation probabilities were computed with OLGA. TCRdb holds this immuneACCESS table with in-frame rearrangements only. Some clones are missing; in checked studies, unresolved V genes explain under half, and the rest has no known cause. V and J calls plus clone size are reproduced from that table; the DNA served to infer D and trimming. Within this sample are about 700,000 clones, with about 92% of them counted one time only. The ten biggest clones cover about a quarter of the sample.

The chain joins TRBV19 to TRBJ1-1, with the identity of the D gene unclear. This clonotype was obtained from a young man in good health. Sequenced material: naive CD8+ T cells sorted from blood. In the paper's terms, the cell subset or site label means: CD45RA+CCR7+. The DNA is as follows: TGTGCCACCCAGTATGGCCGGGGCACTGAAGCTTTCTTT. Translated, it gives CATQYGRGTEAFF.